This T cell receptor (beta chain) was documented in a study of blood T cells in healthy people across ages. Study-wide results and caveats: Diversity figures derived from one million T cells were judged to underestimate the true value.

A second PCR of about 7 to 11 cycles used a sample-barcoded 5' primer and a J-beta primer mix. TCRdb redid the calling of the 5' RACE reads with MiXCR, one entry per CDR3 protein. The data contain approximately 900,000 distinct CDR3 sequences, almost 30% of them singletons. There are many counts of this clonotype. Its cognate antigen is unknown. Every sample had a minimum of 6.5 million PBMCs isolated. These same data were also listed under a study on T cells of mothers and their children. That report adds: The study sampled a few healthy Caucasian mothers and their six children.

What was sequenced was blood. The TCR sequence derives from a woman in her forties in good health.

The CDR3 sequence is CASSFPSGGTYEQYF. In DNA, the CDR3 is TGTGCCAGCAGTTTCCCTAGCGGGGGGACCTACGAGCAGTACTTC. This chain connects TRBV12-3 or TRBV12-4 to TRBJ2-7; 11 bases fit TRBD2. CDR3 size: 15 residues. The V gene end was trimmed by 3 bases and the J gene end by 2 bases; junction bases not matched to a gene: 3.